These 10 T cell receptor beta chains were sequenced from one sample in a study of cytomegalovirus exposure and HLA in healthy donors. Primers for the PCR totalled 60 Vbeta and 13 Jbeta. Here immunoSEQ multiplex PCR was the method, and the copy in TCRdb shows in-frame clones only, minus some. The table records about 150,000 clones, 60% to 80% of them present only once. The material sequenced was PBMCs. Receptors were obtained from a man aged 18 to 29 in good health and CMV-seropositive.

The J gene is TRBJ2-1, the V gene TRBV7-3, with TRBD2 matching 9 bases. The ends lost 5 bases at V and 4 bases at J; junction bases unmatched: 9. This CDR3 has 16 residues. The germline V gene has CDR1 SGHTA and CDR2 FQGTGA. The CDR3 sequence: CASSPGGAGGYNEQFF. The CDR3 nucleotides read TGTGCCAGCAGCCCCGGGGGGGCGGGAGGGTACAATGAGCAGTTCTTC.

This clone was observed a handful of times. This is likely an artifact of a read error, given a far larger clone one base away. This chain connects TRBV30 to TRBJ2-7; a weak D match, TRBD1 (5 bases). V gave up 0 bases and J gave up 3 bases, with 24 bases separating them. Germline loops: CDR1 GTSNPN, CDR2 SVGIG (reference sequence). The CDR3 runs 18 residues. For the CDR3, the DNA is TGTGCCTGGAGTGTCTTTGCCTCTCAGACAGTGGAGATCTACGAGCAGTACTTC. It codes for CAWSVFASQTVEIYEQYF.

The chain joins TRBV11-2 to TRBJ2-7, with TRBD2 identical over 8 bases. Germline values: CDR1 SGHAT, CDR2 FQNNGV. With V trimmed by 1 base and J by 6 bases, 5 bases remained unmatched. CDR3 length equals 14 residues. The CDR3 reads CASSLGTSLLEQYF. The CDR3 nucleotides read TGTGCCAGCAGCTTAGGGACTAGCCTTCTCGAGCAGTACTTC.

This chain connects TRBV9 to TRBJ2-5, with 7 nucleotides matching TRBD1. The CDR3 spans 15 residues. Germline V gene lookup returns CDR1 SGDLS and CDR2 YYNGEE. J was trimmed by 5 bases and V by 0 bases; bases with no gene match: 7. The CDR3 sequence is CASSVGGGLMETQYF. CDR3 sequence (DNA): TGTGCCAGCAGCGTAGGAGGGGGCTTAATGGAGACCCAGTACTTC.

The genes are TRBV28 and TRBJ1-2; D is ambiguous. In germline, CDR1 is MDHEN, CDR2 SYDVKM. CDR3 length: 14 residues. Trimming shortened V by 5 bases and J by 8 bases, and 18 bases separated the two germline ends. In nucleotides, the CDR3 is TGTGCCAGCAGTCCCATTGATACCGGGTACGGCTACACCTTC. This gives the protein CASSPIDTGYGYTF.

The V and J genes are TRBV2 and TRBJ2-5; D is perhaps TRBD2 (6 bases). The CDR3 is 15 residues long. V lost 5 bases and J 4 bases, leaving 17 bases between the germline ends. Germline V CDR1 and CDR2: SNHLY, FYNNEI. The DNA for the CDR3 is TGTGCCAGCAGTCTCGGGGTTGCGGAGGGAGAGACCCAGTACTTC. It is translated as CASSLGVAEGETQYF.

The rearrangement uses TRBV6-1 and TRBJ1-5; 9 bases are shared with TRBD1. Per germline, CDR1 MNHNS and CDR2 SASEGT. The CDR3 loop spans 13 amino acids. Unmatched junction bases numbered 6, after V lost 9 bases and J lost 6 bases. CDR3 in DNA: TGTGCCAGTTTAGGGACAGGGACTCAGCCCCAGCATTTT. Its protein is CASLGTGTQPQHF.

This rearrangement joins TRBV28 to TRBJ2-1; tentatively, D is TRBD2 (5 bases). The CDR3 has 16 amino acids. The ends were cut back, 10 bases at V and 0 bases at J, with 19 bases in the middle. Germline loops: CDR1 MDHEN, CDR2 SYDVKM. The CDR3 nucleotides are TGTGCCACCCCAGGAGCCCTGGACTTCTCCTACAATGAGCAGTTCTTC. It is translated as CATPGALDFSYNEQFF. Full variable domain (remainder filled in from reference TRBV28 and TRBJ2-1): DVKVTQSSRYLVKRTGEKVFLECVQDMDHENMFWYRQDPGLGLRLIYFSYDVKMKEKGDIPEGYSVSREKKERFSLILESASTNQTSMYLCATPGALDFSYNEQFFGPGTRLTVL.

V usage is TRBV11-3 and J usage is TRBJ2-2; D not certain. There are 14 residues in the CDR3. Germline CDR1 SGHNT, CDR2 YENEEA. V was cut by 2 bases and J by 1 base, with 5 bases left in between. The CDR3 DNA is TGTGCCAGCAGCTTAAACGGGAACACCGGGGAGCTGTTTTTT. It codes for CASSLNGNTGELFF.

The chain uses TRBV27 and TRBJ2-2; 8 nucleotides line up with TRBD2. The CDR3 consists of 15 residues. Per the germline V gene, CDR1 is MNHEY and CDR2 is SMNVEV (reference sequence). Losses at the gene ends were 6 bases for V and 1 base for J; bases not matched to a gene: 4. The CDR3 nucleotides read TGTGCCAGCAGCCCCCGGGGGGGGAACACCGGGGAGCTGTTTTTT. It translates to CASSPRGGNTGELFF.